A selection of T cell receptor beta chains follows, all from one sample in a study of T cell responses to AZD1222 COVID-19 vaccine. The protocol was immunoSEQ multiplex PCR, while the TCRdb copy is restricted to in-frame clones and leaves out a portion. The sample carries approximately 90,000 clones, around 89% recorded once. The sequenced sample was peripheral blood, obtained on day 0 of AZD1222 vaccination. The receptor set was obtained from an adult in good health. CDR3s include the opening cysteine and the closing phenylalanine or tryptophan. D genes are given only for firm matches. Clone size, where shown, is once, few, many, or a class for clones that have expanded.

J: TRBJ1-1; V: TRBV6-5; size: once; D: .; DNA: TGTGCCAGCAAAGGTGGGAACACTGAAGCTTTCTTT; CDR3: CASKGGNTEAFF
J: TRBJ1-2; V: TRBV6-5; size: .; D: TRBD1; DNA: TGTGCCAGCAGTTACTCGCGGACAGGGGGTGGCTATGGCTACACCTTC; CDR3: CASSYSRTGGGYGYTF
J: TRBJ1-5; V: TRBV6-2/TRBV6-3; size: .; D: .; DNA: TGTGCCAGCAGCTCCCTGTTGGATAGGGTAGGAAATCAGCCCCAGCATTTT; CDR3: CASSSLLDRVGNQPQHF
J: TRBJ1-5; V: TRBV6-2/TRBV6-3; size: .; D: TRBD1; DNA: TGTGCCAGCAGTGCAGGGGGATATAGCAATCAGCCCCAGCATTTT; CDR3: CASSAGGYSNQPQHF
J: TRBJ2-2; V: TRBV4-3; size: .; D: .; DNA: TGCGCCCGCAGCCGGCCCGATGCGAACACCGGGGAGCTGTTTTTT; CDR3: CARSRPDANTGELFF
J: TRBJ1-2; V: TRBV5-1; size: .; D: .; DNA: TGCGCCAGCAGCTTGAATGCGGGAGGGAACTATGGCTACACCTTC; CDR3: CASSLNAGGNYGYTF
J: TRBJ2-7; V: TRBV25-1; size: .; D: TRBD1; DNA: TGTGCCAGCAGTGGACAACAGGGGTGGTACGAGCAGTACTTC; CDR3: CASSGQQGWYEQYF
J: TRBJ2-1; V: TRBV14; size: few; D: TRBD2; DNA: TGTGCCAGCAGCCAAGGTAGCGGGGCGTCCTACAATGAGCAGTTCTTC; CDR3: CASSQGSGASYNEQFF
J: TRBJ1-1; V: TRBV7-9; size: .; D: .; DNA: TGTGCCAGCAGCTTAGCTTGGCAGATCACTGAAGCTTTCTTT; CDR3: CASSLAWQITEAFF
J: TRBJ1-2; V: TRBV5-4; size: .; D: TRBD1; DNA: TGTGCCAGCAGCCCCGGGCAGGGGGGCTATGGCTACACCTTC; CDR3: CASSPGQGGYGYTF
J: TRBJ2-5; V: TRBV29-1; size: .; D: .; DNA: TGCAGCGTTGAAAGCAGGGGCCGAGAGACCCAGTACTTC; CDR3: CSVESRGRETQYF
J: TRBJ1-2; V: TRBV15; size: .; D: .; DNA: TGTGCCACCAGCAGAGGAGAGTACTATGGCTACACCTTC; CDR3: CATSRGEYYGYTF
J: TRBJ1-2; V: TRBV5-8; size: .; D: TRBD1; DNA: TGTGCCAGCAGCTTGGCATGGGACAGGGGGTATGGCTACACCTTC; CDR3: CASSLAWDRGYGYTF